The 6 T cell receptor beta chains listed next were all sequenced from one sample in a study of blood T cell repertoires in COVID-19. Data came from immunoSEQ multiplex PCR; TCRdb stores just in-frame clones and leaves some out. This table holds hundreds of thousands of clones, about 85% found once. Sequenced material: PBMCs or T cells enriched from blood (not recorded which). The receptors here all came from a woman younger than 35 with acute COVID-19.

Concerning this clone itself: A much larger clone differs by one base, so this may be a read error. The rearrangement links TRBV5-5 to TRBJ2-6, with a possible D match to TRBD1 (6 bases). Per the germline V gene, CDR1 is SGHKS and CDR2 is YYEKEE (reference sequence). The CDR3 loop spans 15 amino acids. V shed 4 bases and J shed 0 bases, with 8 bases lying between them. The CDR3 bases are TGTGCCAGCAGCCAGGACAGCTCTGGGGCCAACGTCCTGACTTTC. It encodes CASSQDSSGANVLTF.

In its sample, this clone was seen once. The J gene is TRBJ1-5, the V gene TRBV28; D not resolved. CDR3 size: 13 residues. V was trimmed by 4 bases and J by 7 bases, leaving 11 bases between them. Germline CDR1 MDHEN, CDR2 SYDVKM. CDR3 residues: CASSSAGSQPQHF. In nucleotides, the CDR3 is TGTGCCAGCAGTTCAGCCGGGTCGCAGCCCCAGCATTTT.

The chain is built from TRBV28 and TRBJ1-4; no reliable D call. V lost 4 bases to trimming and J lost 6 bases, with 12 bases between them. Germline CDR1 is MDHEN and CDR2 is SYDVKM. The CDR3 loop spans 14 amino acids. CDR3 in amino acids: CASSSRSGHEKLFF. As DNA, the CDR3 is TGTGCCAGCAGTTCGCGATCGGGTCATGAAAAACTGTTTTTT. The full variable domain, in which reference TRBV28 and TRBJ1-4 provide the parts outside the CDR3, is DVKVTQSSRYLVKRTGEKVFLECVQDMDHENMFWYRQDPGLGLRLIYFSYDVKMKEKGDIPEGYSVSREKKERFSLILESASTNQTSMYLCASSSRSGHEKLFFGSGTQLSVL.

The chain combines TRBV25-1 with TRBJ2-7; 11 nucleotides align to TRBD2. This CDR3 region has 16 residues. V was clipped by 3 bases and J by 0 bases; unmatched bases: 4. The germline CDR1 and CDR2 sequences are MGHDK and SYGVNS. The CDR3 nucleotides are TGTGCCAGCAGTGAGTTTAGCGGGAGGGCCTCCTACGAGCAGTACTTC. It translates to CASSEFSGRASYEQYF.

The V and J genes are TRBV7-2 and TRBJ1-1; 9 bases are a match to TRBD1. Looked up from germline, CDR1 is SGHTA and CDR2 is FQGNSA. The length of the CDR3 is 15 residues. V shed 4 bases, J shed 3 bases, and the junction held 6 bases outside the gene matches. The CDR3 loop is CASSSQGAPDTEAFF. The CDR3 DNA is TGTGCCAGCAGCTCACAGGGGGCGCCGGACACTGAAGCTTTCTTT.

This sequence joins TRBV7-3 and TRBJ2-3, with TRBD2 matching over 10 bases. The CDR3 totals 15 residues. Trimming cost V 7 bases and J 5 bases; bases outside gene matches: 9. The germline V gene has CDR1 SGHTA and CDR2 FQGTGA. DNA for the CDR3: TGTGCCAGCAATTCAACTAGCGGGGTCGGAGATACGCAGTATTTT. Translation: CASNSTSGVGDTQYF. Using reference TRBV7-3 and TRBJ2-3 for the parts outside the CDR3, the full variable domain is GAGVSQTPSNKVTEKGKYVELRCDPISGHTALYWYRQSLGQGPEFLIYFQGTGAADDSGLPNDRFFAVRPEGSVSTLKIQRTERGDSAVYLCASNSTSGVGDTQYFGPGTRLTVL.